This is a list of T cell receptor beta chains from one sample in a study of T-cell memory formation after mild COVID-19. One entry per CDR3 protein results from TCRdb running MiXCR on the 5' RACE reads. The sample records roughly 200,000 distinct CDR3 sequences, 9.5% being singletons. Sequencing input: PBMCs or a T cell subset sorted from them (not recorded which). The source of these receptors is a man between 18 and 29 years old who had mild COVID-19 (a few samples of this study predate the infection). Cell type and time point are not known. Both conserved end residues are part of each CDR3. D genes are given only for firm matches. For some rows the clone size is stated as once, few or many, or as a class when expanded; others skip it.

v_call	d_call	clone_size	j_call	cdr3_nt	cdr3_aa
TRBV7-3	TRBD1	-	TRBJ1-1	TGTGCCAGCAGCTTTGGTGGTTTAGGGACAGGGACTGAAGCTTTCTTT	CASSFGGLGTGTEAFF
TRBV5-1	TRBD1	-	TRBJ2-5	TGCGCCAGCAGCCCCGCCGCCCAGGGACAGCAAGAGACCCAGTACTTC	CASSPAAQGQQETQYF
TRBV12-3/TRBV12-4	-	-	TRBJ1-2	TGTGCCAGCAGTCTCAGGATAATCTATGGCTACACCTTC	CASSLRIIYGYTF
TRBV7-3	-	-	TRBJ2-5	TGTGCCAGCAGCGTGTCCCCCTTGGAGACCCAGTACTTC	CASSVSPLETQYF
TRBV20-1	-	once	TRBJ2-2	TGCAGTGCACCGGGACGGGCAAACACCGGGGAGCTGTTTTTT	CSAPGRANTGELFF
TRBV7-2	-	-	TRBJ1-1	TGTGCCAGCAGCGACTTTCAGGGCGAGAAAGCTTTCTTT	CASSDFQGEKAFF
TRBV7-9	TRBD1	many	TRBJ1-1	TGTGCCAGCAGCTTATCGGGGACAGCAGGTGAAGCTTTCTTT	CASSLSGTAGEAFF
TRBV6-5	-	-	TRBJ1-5	TGTGCCAGCAGTTACAATGAGAATCAGCCCCAGCATTTT	CASSYNENQPQHF
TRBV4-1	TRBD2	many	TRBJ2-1	TGCGCCAGCAGTCCTAGCGGGGGGGCCCTTTCTGAGCAGTTCTTC	CASSPSGGALSEQFF
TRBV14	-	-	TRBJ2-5	TGTGCCAGCAGCCAAGTAAAGGGGGTTCGTTCGACCCAGTACTTC	CASSQVKGVRSTQYF
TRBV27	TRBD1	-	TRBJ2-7	TGTGCCAGCAGTTTCGCCACAGGGGGCGGGTACGAGCAGTACTTC	CASSFATGGGYEQYF
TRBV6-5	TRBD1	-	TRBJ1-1	TGTGCCAGCAGAGACAGGGGCCGGGACACTGAAGCTTTCTTT	CASRDRGRDTEAFF
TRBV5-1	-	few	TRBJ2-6	TGCGCCAGCAGCTCCACAGGCTACTCTGGGGCCAACGTCCTGACTTTC	CASSSTGYSGANVLTF
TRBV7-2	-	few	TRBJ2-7	TGTGCCAGCAGCGTAGGACGGTCCTTCTACGAGCAGTACTTC	CASSVGRSFYEQYF
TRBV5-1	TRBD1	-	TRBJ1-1	TGCGCCAGCAGCACGGGACAGGGACAAGCTTTCTTT	CASSTGQGQAFF
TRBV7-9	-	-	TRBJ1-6	TGTGCCAGCAGCTTACTGGGGGCCGGATCACCCCTCCACTTT	CASSLLGAGSPLHF
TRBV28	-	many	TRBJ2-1	TGTGCCAGCACCCTAGTCCAGTCCGCGTACAATGAGCAGTTCTTC	CASTLVQSAYNEQFF
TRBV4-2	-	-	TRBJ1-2	TGTGCCAGCAGCCAAGGGCCCAGGGCGAGTAGCTATGGCTACACCTTC	CASSQGPRASSYGYTF
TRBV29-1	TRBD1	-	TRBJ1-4	TGCAGCGTTACCCGCCAGGGACAGAATAATGAAAAACTGTTTTTT	CSVTRQGQNNEKLFF
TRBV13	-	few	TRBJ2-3	TGTGCCAGCAGCTTAAGCGGATTACCAGATACGCAGTATTTT	CASSLSGLPDTQYF
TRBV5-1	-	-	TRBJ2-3	TGCGCCAGCAGCGCGATTAGGGGGGATGCTAGCACAGATACGCAGTATTTT	CASSAIRGDASTDTQYF
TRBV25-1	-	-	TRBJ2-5	TGTGCCAGCAGTGAATTCGTCGGACTACAAGAGACCCAGTACTTC	CASSEFVGLQETQYF
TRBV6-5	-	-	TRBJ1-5	TGTGCCAGCAGTTACTCGATGACCGGGAATCAGCCCCAGCATTTT	CASSYSMTGNQPQHF
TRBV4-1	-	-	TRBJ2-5	TGCGCCAGCAGCCAAGATTCCCGGGGTATAGAGACCCAGTACTTC	CASSQDSRGIETQYF
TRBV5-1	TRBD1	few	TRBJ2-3	TGCGCCAGCAGCTTAGGTATCCAGGGGGCTGAAGATACGCAGTATTTT	CASSLGIQGAEDTQYF
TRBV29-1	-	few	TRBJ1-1	TGCAGCGTTGGGATAGGGGCGTTATCTGAAGCTTTCTTT	CSVGIGALSEAFF
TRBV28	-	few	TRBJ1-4	TGTGCCAGCAGCGTGAGACTTAGCCTGTTTTTT	CASSVRLSLFF
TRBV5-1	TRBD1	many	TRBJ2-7	TGCGCCAGCAGCTTGGCCGAGACAGGGGGCTCCGAGCAGTACTTC	CASSLAETGGSEQYF
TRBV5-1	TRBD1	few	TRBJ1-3	TGCGCCAGCAGCGACGGACAGGGGGGCTCTGGAAACACCATATATTTT	CASSDGQGGSGNTIYF
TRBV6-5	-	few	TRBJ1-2	TGTGCCAGCAGTTACAATAACTATGGCTACACCTTC	CASSYNNYGYTF